This T cell receptor beta chain derives from a study of a mutant IDH1 vaccine in newly diagnosed glioma. Germline loops: CDR1 SGHDT, CDR2 YYEEEE. V lost 5 bases and J 2 bases, leaving 15 bases between the germline ends. The CDR3 loop spans 15 amino acids. To note about this clone: Its antigen is as yet unknown.

The time point denotes: week 11, during vaccination. With topical imiquimod, each dose of the vaccine consisted of 300 ug of mutant IDH1 20-mer peptide. Only in-frame clones appear in the TCRdb table, and some are missing; sequencing was by immunoSEQ multiplex PCR. The sample records fewer than 75,000 clones, 65% to 85% being singletons. V is TRBV5-6 and J is TRBJ2-3, with D perhaps given as TRBD1 or TRBD2 (6 bases each). Sample: PBMCs, taken from a glioma patient whose treatment included an IDH1 peptide vaccine. The receptor's source is a woman aged 45-65 years with glioma. The CDR3 is CASSRNPGATDTQYF. In nucleotides, the CDR3 is TGTGCCAGCAGTCGAAACCCGGGGGCCACAGATACGCAGTATTTT.